One sample yielded the 17 T cell receptor beta chains listed below, sequenced in a study of Ad26.COV2.S vaccination and SARS-CoV-2 variants. Treatment defined: around 19 received Ad26.COV2.S at low or high dose, single or two shots; about five received placebo; per-sample allocation not given. Sampling happened 63 days after the first vaccine or placebo injection. Clones were sequenced by immunoSEQ multiplex PCR, and TCRdb holds only the in-frame ones, with some missing. The table has 350,000 to 500,000 clones, about 93% seen once. The input for sequencing was peripheral blood, taken in a trial of Ad26.COV2.S vaccine versus placebo. Source of these receptors: a person aged 18-60 years who received the Ad26.COV2.S COVID-19 vaccine or a placebo.

J is TRBJ2-1 and V is TRBV21-1; the table's D gene call, TRBD1, was not cross checked with the DNA. TRBV21-1 is a known pseudogene. This CDR3 has 11 amino acids. In DNA, the CDR3 is TGTGTAGACAGCATTTACAATGAGCAGTTCTTC. It yields the protein CVDSIYNEQFF.

The chain recombines TRBV12-2 with TRBJ2-1; TRBD1, the table's D call, was not compared with the DNA. TRBV12-2 counts as a pseudogene. This CDR3 comprises 17 residues. CDR3 sequence reads: CASRLVFVRTGVHEQFF. The DNA for the CDR3 is TGTGCAAGTCGCTTAGTTTTTGTCAGGACAGGGGTTCATGAGCAGTTCTTC.

V gene TRBV5-1 combines with J gene TRBJ2-3; 9 bases match TRBD1. From germline, CDR1 is SGHRS and CDR2 YFSETQ. The CDR3 totals 15 residues. The V segment lost 2 bases and the J segment 3 bases; nucleotides outside the gene matches: 4. CDR3 amino acids: CASSFGTGNTDTQYF. CDR3 DNA: TGCGCCAGCAGCTTCGGGACAGGGAATACAGATACGCAGTATTTT.

The J gene is TRBJ1-1, the V gene TRBV5-6, with a weak D call TRBD1 (5 bases). Germline values: CDR1 SGHDT, CDR2 YYEEEE. The CDR3 contains 14 residues. Deletions cut 4 bases from V and 3 bases from J, with 13 bases between. The CDR3 protein is CASSTGRRDTEAFF. The CDR3 region has the DNA TGTGCCAGCAGCACAGGACGGAGGGACACTGAAGCTTTCTTT.

The rearrangement links TRBV18 to TRBJ2-3; 11 positions match TRBD2. J was trimmed by 0 bases and V by 3 bases; bases with no gene match: 5. Germline CDR1 reads KGHSH; CDR2 reads LQKENI. The CDR3 loop spans 17 amino acids. The CDR3 loop is CASSPGTSGTSTDTQYF. CDR3 bases: TGTGCCAGCTCACCCGGGACTAGCGGTACTAGCACAGATACGCAGTATTTT.

This clone occurred a few times. This rearrangement joins TRBV5-4 to TRBJ1-4; D gene uncertain. Germline V gene lookup returns CDR1 SGHNT and CDR2 YYREEE (reference sequence). V was cut by 0 bases and J by 2 bases, with 11 bases left in between. The CDR3 contains 16 residues. The CDR3 sequence: CASSLDPGRTNEKLFF. CDR3 DNA sequence: TGTGCCAGCAGCTTGGATCCGGGTAGGACTAATGAAAAACTGTTTTTT.

V gene TRBV12-3 or TRBV12-4 combines with J gene TRBJ2-1; the D gene is possibly TRBD1 (6 bases). The V end was cut by 8 bases, the J end by 7 bases, with 15 bases between. CDR3 size: 13 residues. The CDR3 loop is CASQGSARNEQFF. DNA for the CDR3: TGTGCCAGCCAGGGGTCGGCTAGGAATGAGCAGTTCTTC.

The gene calls are TRBV3-1 (or the pseudogene TRBV3-2) and TRBJ2-7; D is ambiguous. Germline V CDR1 and CDR2: LGHDT, YNNKEL (reference sequence). With 4 bases removed from V and 2 bases from J, the gap between germline ends came to 6 bases. This CDR3 region has 12 residues. Here the CDR3 DNA reads TGTGCCAGCAGCCTTACAGCCTACGAGCAGTACTTC. Protein: CASSLTAYEQYF.

This clone appeared once. This chain connects TRBV7-3 to TRBJ2-1; D call uncertain. V lost 5 bases and J 5 bases, leaving 10 bases between the germline ends. The CDR3 is 13 amino acids. Germline lookup yields CDR1 SGHTA and CDR2 FQGTGA. CDR3 in amino acids: CASSPATNNEQFF. The CDR3 DNA is TGTGCCAGCAGCCCGGCCACCAACAATGAGCAGTTCTTC.

The rearrangement uses TRBV27 and TRBJ2-1; 10 bases align to TRBD2. The germline gives CDR1 MNHEY, CDR2 SMNVEV (reference sequence). This CDR3 is 16 amino acids long. The ends lost 5 bases at V and 7 bases at J; junction bases unmatched: 11. CDR3 DNA: TGTGCCAGCAGTCCAGGGCCCGGGACTAGCGAGAATGAGCAGTTCTTC. Translating it yields CASSPGPGTSENEQFF.

This clone came up once. The V call is TRBV20-1, the J call TRBJ1-2, with a tentative D call TRBD1 (5 bases). This CDR3 has 13 residues. Germline V gene data show CDR1 as DFQATT and CDR2 as SNEGSKA (reference sequence). The germline V and J ends were trimmed by 3 bases and 5 bases, with 13 bases remaining between them. CDR3 sequence: CSASPPGLYGYTF. CDR3 DNA: TGCAGTGCTAGTCCTCCAGGGCTTTATGGCTACACCTTC.

Of note for this clone: Other DNA sequences in the same sample also yield this CDR3. The chain carries TRBV11-1 and TRBJ1-1; no firm D call. Germline V gene sequence: CDR1 SGHAT, CDR2 FQDESV (reference sequence). Between the trimmed V and J ends, which lost 5 bases and 1 base, there was a span of 8 bases. The CDR3 contains 13 residues. The CDR3 sequence is CASSRTENTEAFF. The DNA of the CDR3 is TGTGCCAGCAGCCGAACGGAGAACACTGAAGCTTTCTTT.

This chain links TRBV19 with TRBJ1-4, with 8 positions matching TRBD1. J gave up 7 bases and V 3 bases, and 7 bases lay outside the gene matches. Germline loops: CDR1 LNHDA, CDR2 SQIVND (reference sequence). There are 15 residues in the CDR3. This CDR3 is CASSIRQGAVEKLFF. CDR3 nucleotides: TGTGCCAGTAGTATCAGGCAGGGGGCGGTTGAAAAACTGTTTTTT.

The rearrangement joins TRBV20-1 to TRBJ2-3; D call uncertain. This CDR3 spans 12 amino acids. The V gene's germline CDR1 is DFQATT and CDR2 SNEGSKA (reference sequence). The germline V and J ends were trimmed by 3 bases and 0 bases, with 4 bases remaining between them. The DNA for the CDR3 is TGCAGTGCTAGTCCCAGCACAGATACGCAGTATTTT. It is translated as CSASPSTDTQYF.

This chain joins TRBV6-2 or TRBV6-3 and TRBJ2-3; 11 bases are a match to TRBD2. This CDR3 is built from 18 residues. The germline CDR1 and CDR2 sequences are MNHEY and SVGEGT. Unmatched junction bases numbered 13, after V lost 4 bases and J lost 4 bases. As DNA, the CDR3 is TGTGCCAGCAGTTTTAGGGCTAGCGGGAGGATTCGACCAGATACGCAGTATTTT. It specifies CASSFRASGRIRPDTQYF.

The chain employs TRBV5-1 and TRBJ2-5; 12 bases fit TRBD2. The germline V gene encodes CDR1 SGHRS and CDR2 YFSETQ. The CDR3 is made up of 15 amino acids. V lost 7 bases and J lost 4; bases outside the gene matches: 8. The CDR3 protein is CASGRTSGNGETQYF. CDR3 nucleotides: TGCGCCAGCGGGCGGACTAGCGGGAATGGAGAGACCCAGTACTTC. Full variable domain (rest looked up from reference TRBV5-1 and TRBJ2-5): KAGVTQTPRYLIKTRGQQVTLSCSPISGHRSVSWYQQTPGQGLQFLFEYFSETQRNKGNFPGRFSGRQFSNSRSEMNVSTLELGDSALYLCASGRTSGNGETQYFGPGTRLLVL.

The chain has TRBV2 and TRBJ1-1; TRBD1 agrees at 7 bases. Losses at the gene ends were 5 bases for V and 0 bases for J; bases not matched to a gene: 3. Germline CDR1 reads SNHLY; CDR2 reads FYNNEI. This CDR3 has 14 residues. This CDR3 is CASSRQGMNTEAFF. As DNA, the CDR3 is TGTGCCAGCAGTCGACAGGGTATGAACACTGAAGCTTTCTTT. Full variable domain (outside the CDR3, taken from reference TRBV2 and TRBJ1-1): EPEVTQTPSHQVTQMGQEVILRCVPISNHLYFYWYRQILGQKVEFLVSFYNNEISEKSEIFDDQFSVERPDGSNFTLKIRSTKLEDSAMYFCASSRQGMNTEAFFGQGTRLTVV.